This T cell receptor beta chain is drawn from a study of CD8+ T cells in alopecia areata. Study details: Tofacitinib ran 6 to 18 months, followed by 6 months off drug. Study-level points and caveats: Normal scalp showed lower clonality than lesional scalp, especially alopecia totalis/universalis.

The CDR3 is made up of 15 amino acids. Trimming cost V 5 bases and J 4 bases; bases outside gene matches: 4. Germline V gene sequence: CDR1 KGHSH, CDR2 LQKENI. Peripheral blood and lesional scalp punch biopsies were taken from alopecia areata patients. The sample holds a few counts of this clone. Its antigen is unidentified. Extracted RNA was reverse transcribed, and the resulting cDNA served as sequencing template. Assay used: immunoSEQ multiplex PCR; TCRdb lists only in-frame clones, some missing. The table has more than 95,000 clones, roughly two fifths seen once. The chain couples TRBV18 to TRBJ2-1; the match to TRBD2 covers 11 bases. This receptor was identified in a human donor with alopecia areata. Sequenced input: CD4+ T cells sorted from blood. Here the CDR3 reads CASSALAGDYNEQFF. DNA for the CDR3: TGTGCCAGCTCAGCACTAGCGGGAGATTACAATGAGCAGTTCTTC.